Listed below are T cell receptor beta chains from one sample, sequenced in a study of neurological immune-mediated disorders. TCRdb ran MiXCR on the 5' RACE reads and lists one entry per CDR3 protein. Altogether fewer than 85,000 distinct CDR3 sequences are present, less than 5.5% being singletons, with the ten largest covering 2% to 2.5%. The sequencing sample was made of PBMCs. The receptor set was obtained from a woman under 40 with multiple sclerosis. The CDR3 runs from the conserved cysteine through the conserved F or W. A D gene is named only where the DNA matches it firmly. The size of a clone is reported for some rows only, either as once, few or many, or as a class for expanded clones.

j_call clone_size v_call d_call cdr3_aa cdr3_nt
TRBJ1-2 few TRBV5-1 TRBD1 CASSLGTGDYGYTF TGCGCCAGCAGCTTGGGGACAGGAGACTATGGCTACACCTTC
TRBJ1-5 many TRBV19 TRBD1 CASSIGTANQPQHF TGTGCCAGTAGTATCGGGACAGCCAATCAGCCCCAGCATTTT
TRBJ2-1 many TRBV7-2 . CASRQGGYNEQFF TGTGCCAGCAGGCAGGGCGGCTACAATGAGCAGTTCTTC
TRBJ2-7 many TRBV6-6 TRBD2 CASSHGSGGGGYEQYF TGTGCCAGCAGTCATGGGTCGGGCGGGGGAGGTTACGAGCAGTACTTC
TRBJ1-1 . TRBV5-1 TRBD1 CASSLETGRAEAFF TGCGCCAGCAGCTTGGAGACAGGGAGGGCTGAAGCTTTCTTT
TRBJ2-3 many TRBV5-1 . CASSLGQRTDTQYF TGCGCCAGCAGCTTGGGGCAGAGGACAGATACGCAGTATTTT
TRBJ2-2 many TRBV7-9 . CASSLGGLNTGELFF TGTGCCAGCAGCTTAGGTGGACTGAACACCGGGGAGCTGTTTTTT
TRBJ2-1 . TRBV3-1 TRBD2 CASSRGSGGSYNEQFF TGTGCCAGCAGCCGTGGCAGCGGGGGGTCCTACAATGAGCAGTTCTTC
TRBJ2-2 many TRBV5-8 . CASSFLTGRNTGELFF TGTGCCAGCAGCTTTTTGACAGGTCGGAACACCGGGGAGCTGTTTTTT
TRBJ2-5 many TRBV5-5 . CASIKGGRGIAFRETQYF TGTGCCAGCATCAAGGGTGGTCGGGGGATAGCGTTTCGGGAGACCCAGTACTTC
TRBJ1-1 many TRBV5-1 TRBD1 CASSSLTGGVTEAFF TGCGCCAGCAGCTCGTTGACAGGGGGCGTCACTGAAGCTTTCTTT
TRBJ2-1 . TRBV6-5 . CASSYSRTTTLNEQFF TGTGCCAGCAGTTACTCCAGGACAACTACCCTCAATGAGCAGTTCTTC
TRBJ2-7 many TRBV5-1 . CASSLQTSTYEQYF TGCGCCAGCAGCCTCCAGACATCCACCTACGAGCAGTACTTC
TRBJ1-1 many TRBV5-1 . CASSQGPTEAFF TGCGCCAGCAGCCAAGGACCGACTGAAGCTTTCTTT
TRBJ2-2 many TRBV7-8 TRBD2 CASGGLAGNTGELFF TGTGCCAGTGGCGGACTAGCGGGTAACACCGGGGAGCTGTTTTTT
TRBJ2-5 . TRBV5-1 . CASSLMETQYF TGCGCCAGCAGCTTGATGGAGACCCAGTACTTC
TRBJ1-1 many TRBV9 TRBD1 CASSVGTGGEAFF TGTGCCAGCAGCGTGGGGACAGGAGGTGAAGCTTTCTTT
TRBJ1-1 . TRBV30 TRBD1 CAWSVDRGAEAFF TGTGCCTGGAGTGTTGACAGGGGAGCTGAAGCTTTCTTT
TRBJ1-1 few TRBV18 . CASAGGMNTEAFF TGTGCCAGCGCCGGGGGGATGAACACTGAAGCTTTCTTT
TRBJ2-5 few TRBV14 . CASSQGPQETQYF TGTGCCAGCAGCCAAGGACCACAAGAGACCCAGTACTTC
TRBJ2-3 many TRBV28 . CASSSGPSTDTQYF TGTGCCAGCAGTAGCGGACCGAGCACAGATACGCAGTATTTT
TRBJ1-2 many TRBV10-1 . CASSERDTKRYGYTF TGCGCCAGCAGTGAGAGGGACACAAAGAGATATGGCTACACCTTC
TRBJ2-7 few TRBV10-3 TRBD2 CAIKGTSSYEQYF TGTGCCATCAAGGGGACTAGCTCCTACGAGCAGTACTTC
TRBJ1-1 many TRBV5-6 TRBD1 CASSYQGTGEAFF TGTGCCAGCAGTTATCAAGGGACAGGGGAAGCTTTCTTT
TRBJ1-5 . TRBV28 TRBD1 CASRDRDRGYSNQPQHF TGTGCCAGCAGGGACCGGGACAGGGGATATAGCAATCAGCCCCAGCATTTT
TRBJ2-5 many TRBV25-1 . CASSEGGWNMETQYF TGTGCCAGCAGTGAGGGAGGATGGAATATGGAGACCCAGTACTTC
TRBJ1-1 few TRBV6-6 TRBD1 CASSLQGATEAFF TGTGCCAGCAGTTTACAGGGGGCAACTGAAGCTTTCTTT
TRBJ2-2 . TRBV5-1 . CASTHHNSNTGELFF TGCGCCAGCACACACCACAATTCGAACACCGGGGAGCTGTTTTTT
TRBJ2-1 . TRBV25-1 . CASDDRAKQFF TGTGCCAGTGATGACAGAGCCAAGCAGTTCTTC
TRBJ1-5 few TRBV12-3/TRBV12-4 . CASSFISNQPQHF TGTGCCAGCAGTTTTATTAGCAATCAGCCCCAGCATTTT
TRBJ1-5 many TRBV18 . CASSPSGASDQPQHF TGTGCCAGCTCACCCTCCGGAGCCTCCGATCAGCCCCAGCATTTT
TRBJ2-3 . TRBV20-1 . CSATGPSSGDTQYF TGCAGTGCCACTGGACCCTCCTCGGGAGATACGCAGTATTTT
TRBJ2-7 many TRBV20-1 . CSAARGTVAYEQYF TGCAGTGCTGCCCGAGGAACGGTGGCCTACGAGCAGTACTTC
TRBJ1-3 many TRBV11-2 TRBD1 CASSRRDRGHTIYF TGTGCCAGCAGCCGCCGGGACAGGGGGCACACCATATATTTT
TRBJ1-2 many TRBV10-3 . CATTLTPQGGYTF TGTGCCACTACACTAACCCCGCAGGGTGGCTACACCTTC
TRBJ2-3 few TRBV24-1 . CATRDSRTDTQYF TGTGCCACCAGGGACAGCCGCACAGATACGCAGTATTTT
TRBJ1-1 many TRBV19 . CASSTGYTEAFF TGTGCCAGTAGTACCGGGTACACTGAAGCTTTCTTT
TRBJ2-5 many TRBV6-1 TRBD2 CASSEGTSGSQETQYF TGTGCCAGCAGTGAGGGGACTAGCGGGTCCCAAGAGACCCAGTACTTC
TRBJ2-3 . TRBV5-1 . CASSPRLAKDTQYF TGCGCCAGCAGCCCTCGGCTAGCAAAAGATACGCAGTATTTT
TRBJ1-2 many TRBV3-1 TRBD1 CASSYGTGNGYTF TGTGCCAGCAGCTACGGGACAGGGAATGGCTACACCTTC
TRBJ1-1 many TRBV12-3/TRBV12-4 . CASSLGQATEAFF TGTGCCAGCAGTTTAGGACAGGCTACTGAAGCTTTCTTT
TRBJ2-3 few TRBV5-5 . CASSLAKAATYADTQYF TGTGCCAGCAGCTTGGCGAAGGCGGCCACTTACGCAGATACGCAGTATTTT
TRBJ1-2 many TRBV20-1 . CSARELSQANYGYTF TGCAGTGCTAGAGAGTTAAGTCAAGCTAACTATGGCTACACCTTC
TRBJ2-1 many TRBV12-3/TRBV12-4 . CASSPGKGPVYNEQFF TGTGCCAGCAGCCCAGGGAAGGGTCCGGTCTACAATGAGCAGTTCTTC
TRBJ2-2 many TRBV12-3/TRBV12-4 . CASPPDTGELFF TGTGCCAGCCCTCCGGACACCGGGGAGCTGTTTTTT
TRBJ2-1 . TRBV19 TRBD2 CASSLPGLAIHNEQFF TGTGCCAGTAGTTTACCGGGACTAGCGATACACAATGAGCAGTTCTTC
TRBJ1-5 many TRBV2 . CASRGTPVDQPQHF TGTGCCAGCAGAGGGACACCGGTCGATCAGCCCCAGCATTTT
TRBJ2-3 . TRBV30 . CAWSGGTLADTQYF TGTGCCTGGAGTGGAGGGACCCTGGCAGATACGCAGTATTTT
TRBJ2-3 . TRBV14 TRBD2 CASSQRSGGMGNTQYF TGTGCCAGCAGCCAACGGTCCGGGGGGATGGGGAATACGCAGTATTTT
TRBJ2-2 few TRBV5-1 . CASSLSGPGTGELFF TGCGCCAGCAGCTTAAGCGGCCCCGGAACCGGGGAGCTGTTTTTT
TRBJ2-3 . TRBV20-1 . CSSYVGSTDTQYF TGCAGTTCCTATGTTGGGAGCACAGATACTCAGTATTTT
TRBJ2-1 many TRBV5-1 . CASSTTRAGGNEQFF TGCGCCAGCAGCACAACCAGAGCTGGAGGCAATGAGCAGTTCTTC
TRBJ1-5 many TRBV6-1 . CASSVGKEQPQHF TGTGCCAGCAGTGTCGGAAAGGAACAGCCCCAGCATTTT
TRBJ1-2 many TRBV5-1 . CASSSSPDRLYGYTF TGCGCCAGCAGCTCAAGTCCTGATAGACTCTATGGCTACACCTTC